This passage covers 4 T cell receptor beta chains from one sample sequenced in a study of graft-versus-host responses after intestinal transplantation (dated by TCRdb to 2020 to 2022). Their target antigens are unknown. According to the study, the label for this sample's time point signals: cells obtained before transplantation from donor or recipient. Libraries were prepared through the immunoSEQ multiplex PCR assay. The clones in this table, taken by TCRdb from immuneACCESS, are in-frame only. Not every clone is retained; where verified, under half of the shortfall comes from an unresolved V gene, and the cause of the rest is unknown. The sample has tens of thousands of clones on record, about 95% of them singletons. Approximately 0.2% of the sample is held by the ten biggest clonotypes. The sample consisted of unstimulated CD4+ T cells sorted from spleen or lymph node cells, taken before transplant. The receptors come from a human donor who was the organ donor for an intestinal transplant.

In regard to this clone: The junction departs from the called germline gene at one end, perhaps through a read error. J is TRBJ1-5 and V is TRBV6-1, with D tentatively TRBD1 (5 bases). CDR3 length: 14 residues. In germline, CDR1 is MNHNS, CDR2 SASEGT. CDR3 amino acids: CASRERGGNQPQHF. CDR3 nucleotide sequence: TGTGCCAGCCGTGAACGGGGCGGCAATCAGCCCCAGCATTTT.

The chain links TRBV9 to TRBJ2-7, with 14 bases fitting TRBD2. Germline assignment: CDR1 SGDLS and CDR2 YYNGEE. V was pared by 3 bases and J by 3 bases, with 5 bases of the junction left unmatched. This CDR3 has 16 amino acids. The CDR3 sequence is CASSAGLAGEYYEQYF. CDR3 coding DNA: TGTGCCAGCAGCGCGGGACTAGCGGGGGAATACTACGAGCAGTACTTC.

V usage is TRBV19 and J usage is TRBJ1-6, with D possibly being TRBD1 (5 bases). Germline values: CDR1 LNHDA, CDR2 SQIVND (reference sequence). This CDR3 is built from 13 residues. The germline V and J ends were trimmed by 11 bases and 8 bases, with 16 bases remaining between them. CDR3 residues: CACARTYDSPLHF. CDR3 in DNA: TGTGCCTGCGCCCGGACATACGATTCACCCCTCCACTTT.

The rearrangement joins TRBV6-5 to TRBJ1-6; TRBD1 is a possible D gene (6 bases). Per germline, CDR1 MNHEY and CDR2 SVGAGI. Trimming shortened V by 2 bases and J by 4 bases, and 12 bases separated the two germline ends. This CDR3 region has 16 residues. The CDR3: CASSYDRNLYNSPLHF. CDR3 nucleotides: TGTGCCAGCAGTTACGACAGGAACCTTTATAATTCACCCCTCCACTTT.